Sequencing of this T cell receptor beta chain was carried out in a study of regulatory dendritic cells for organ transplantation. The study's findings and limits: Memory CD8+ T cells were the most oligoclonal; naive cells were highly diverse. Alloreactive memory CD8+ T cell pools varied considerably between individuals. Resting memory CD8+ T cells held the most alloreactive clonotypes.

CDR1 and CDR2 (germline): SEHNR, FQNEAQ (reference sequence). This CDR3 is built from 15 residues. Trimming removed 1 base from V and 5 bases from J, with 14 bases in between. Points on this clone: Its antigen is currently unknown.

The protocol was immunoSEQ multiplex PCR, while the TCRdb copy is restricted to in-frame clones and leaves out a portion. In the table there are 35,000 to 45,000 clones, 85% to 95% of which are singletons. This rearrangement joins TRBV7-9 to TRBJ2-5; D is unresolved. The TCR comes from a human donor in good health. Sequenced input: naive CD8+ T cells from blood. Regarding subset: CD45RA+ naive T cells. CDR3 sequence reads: CASSLEVYGLETQYF. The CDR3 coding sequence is TGTGCCAGCAGCTTAGAAGTGTATGGCTTGGAGACCCAGTACTTC.